The present TCR beta chain was sequenced within a study of shared clonotypes between healthy human individuals (dated by TCRdb to the early 2020s). The study in broad terms: The cohort included three men and a couple of women between 18 and 49 years of age. Per donor, three plates each were used for CD4 naive and CD4 memory, two for CD8 naive, and one for CD8 memory. Blood TCR repertoires of about 5 healthy adults were deeply sequenced to estimate repertoire size and the extent of clonotype sharing between individuals. To increase sequencing depth and limit assay-specific biases, TCR repertoire library preparation and sequencing were carried out by different laboratories using diverse techniques. Leukapheresis yielded between about 0.94 and 9.5 billion PBMCs per donor. What the work shows at the level of the full study, not this receptor alone: Clonotypes shared by all four sorted-subset donors showed higher generation probabilities than non-shared clonotypes. About 5% of naive CD4, around 4% of naive CD8, roughly 2.4% of memory CD4, and approximately 0.4% of memory CD8 clonotypes were shared across a few donors. Sampling was restricted to blood, and TCR repertoires in tissues likely differ from the TCR repertoires found in blood. Rarefaction of sorted-subset datasets indicated incomplete sequencing despite the large sequencing depth. Larger estimated clonotype richness was generally found for naive subsets than for memory subsets. Based on pairwise subsampling, the degree of clonotype sharing among donors was expected to be affected by sequencing depth. Because the study included only a small number of donors, the genetic and exposure-history diversity represented was limited.

Reading from cysteine to phenylalanine, the CDR3 counts 17 amino acids. The retained sequence is limited to the CDR3, 51 bases, with the frame set at the first base. Relative to germline, V is 1 base shorter and J is 4 bases shorter, with 18 bases between their ends. The germline V gene (reference sequence) sets CDR1 to SGHKS and CDR2 to YYEKEE. Using the deep immunoSEQ assay, multiplex PCR amplified TCR CDR3 regions from genomic DNA. For each cell subset, the extracted genomic DNA was distributed evenly across all wells of several immunoSEQ 96-well plates, and each plate served as one replicate. For sorted subsets, roughly 200 ng of genomic DNA, equivalent to roughly 30,000 T cell genomes, went into each replicate PCR. Purified libraries were quantified with a Qubit 3.0 fluorometer, sized on a Bioanalyzer 2100, and re-quantified with the KAPA Library Quantification kit. A separate single-read 150-cycle Illumina NextSeq 550 flow cell was used to sequence each immunoSEQ 96-well plate. The authors processed their data as follows. Because the immunoSEQ output held only junctional sequences and lacked quality scores, the filtering could not match the filtering applied to full-length reads. Sequences were annotated with PyIR, a Python wrapper for IgBLAST v1.9, using IMGT germline references to assign V/J genes and CDR3. Reads with weak V/J assignments (E-value above 1e-6), missing CDR3, stop codons, out-of-frame junctions, or ambiguous translated residues were removed. A V3J clonotype was defined by an identical inferred V gene, J gene, and CDR3 amino acid sequence. Percentage overlap between repertoires was calculated by dividing the number of shared unique clonotypes by the size of the smaller repertoire. RTK rarefaction, the Chao1 estimator, and Recon v2.1 estimates of unobserved clonotypes were used to assess repertoire richness. For all TCRbeta clonotypes obtained by the gDNA method from a handful of donors, generation probabilities were computed with OLGA. Drawn from immuneACCESS, this table holds only the in-frame rearrangements with V and J called that TCRdb kept. Clones are partly lost; checked studies trace under half to an unresolved V gene and leave the rest unexplained. That table supplies the V and J calls and clone size; D and trimming were determined from the DNA. This sample comprises about 1,500,000 clones, roughly 97% of them detected only once. Roughly 1.2% of the sample is held by the ten biggest clonotypes.

A note on this clone: Its target antigen remains unknown. Per-base quality was not reported, and no clone a single base away is much larger than it.

The donors were healthy, HIV-negative adults with no recently reported acute infections or vaccinations. Every donor was a Caucasian adult living in Nashville, Tennessee, USA. CD4+ T cells were enriched through magnetic negative selection, after which naive cells were positively selected on CD45RA and the remaining negative fraction served as the memory subset. Blood was obtained by leukapheresis, after which PBMCs were separated by Ficoll-Histopaque density gradient centrifugation and cryopreserved in liquid nitrogen vapor phase. Analytical flow cytometry was used to check the purity and quantity of every magnetically sorted T cell population. Each sorted fraction had its genomic DNA isolated and then quantified by UV absorbance on a Nanodrop 2000c.

This TCR was sampled from a man aged 25-45 years in good health. The sequenced sample was naive CD4+ T cells sorted from blood. The meaning of the sample's cell subset or site label: CD45RA+ positively selected. The chain joins TRBV5-5 to TRBJ2-1; no D gene call is confident. The DNA sequence reads TGTGCCAGCAGCTTGTTCACTTCACCTGGAGTATACAATGAGCAGTTCTTC. Protein translation: CASSLFTSPGVYNEQFF.